A selection of T cell receptor beta chains follows, all from one sample in a study of Graves' ophthalmopathy and Graves' hyperthyroidism. TCRdb re-derived calls from the multiplex PCR reads in MiXCR, one entry per CDR3 protein. Of roughly 610,000 distinct CDR3 sequences listed, about 24% are singletons. Source material: peripheral blood. These receptors originate from a woman aged 18-29 years with stable Graves' hyperthyroidism. Some clones in this sample may be carry-over from other donors' samples. CDR3s include the opening cysteine and the closing phenylalanine or tryptophan. D genes are given only for firm matches. Clone size is stated in some rows and not others, as once, few, many or a class when expanded.

many	-	TRBJ2-7	TRBV6-5	CASSSTTTYEQYF	TGTGCCAGCAGTTCTACCACAACCTACGAGCAGTACTTC
once	-	TRBJ1-1	TRBV4-1	CASIQDRDPNTEAFF	TGCGCCAGCATCCAAGACCGGGACCCGAACACTGAAGCTTTCTTT
-	-	TRBJ1-2	TRBV28	CASSAGWLYGYTF	TGTGCCAGCAGTGCAGGTTGGCTCTATGGCTACACCTTC
many	TRBD1	TRBJ2-2	TRBV19	CASNDRGVAELFF	TGTGCCAGTAACGACAGGGGAGTCGCGGAGCTGTTTTTT
-	TRBD1	TRBJ1-1	TRBV3-1	CASNDGTGLNEAFF	TGTGCCAGCAACGATGGGACAGGGTTGAATGAAGCTTTCTTT
many	TRBD2	TRBJ2-5	TRBV20-1	CSARGTSGVQETQYF	TGCAGTGCTAGAGGGACTAGCGGAGTTCAAGAGACCCAGTACTTC
-	-	TRBJ2-2	TRBV6-1	CASSEAGAGAYTGELFF	TGTGCCAGCAGTGAAGCGGGTGCAGGGGCGTACACCGGGGAGCTGTTTTTT
many	-	TRBJ1-2	TRBV20-1	CSARQSITGYGYTF	TGCAGTGCTCGCCAATCTATCACGGGCTATGGCTACACCTTC
few	-	TRBJ1-1	TRBV11-3	CASSLSAYTEAFF	TGTGCCAGCAGCTTATCGGCATACACTGAAGCTTTCTTT
many	-	TRBJ1-3	TRBV7-3	CASSLIGFGNTIYF	TGTGCCAGCAGCCTAATCGGGTTCGGAAACACCATATATTTT
-	TRBD1	TRBJ1-5	TRBV20-1	CSASEDRGNQPQHF	TGCAGTGCTTCCGAGGACAGGGGCAATCAGCCCCAGCATTTT
-	-	TRBJ2-7	TRBV12-3/TRBV12-4	CASSNRGGNEQYF	TGTGCCAGCAGTAACAGGGGGGGGAACGAGCAGTACTTC
-	-	TRBJ1-2	TRBV6-4	CASDLGVGYTF	TGTGCCAGCGATCTGGGGGTAGGCTACACCTTC
-	-	TRBJ1-2	TRBV25-1	CGSEGGNGYTF	TGTGGCAGCGAGGGGGGAAATGGCTACACCTTC
-	-	TRBJ2-7	TRBV6-1	CASKKTGRQYF	TGTGCCAGCAAGAAGACAGGTCGGCAGTACTTC
once	TRBD2	TRBJ2-5	TRBV4-3	CASSQIQTSGAKETQYF	TGCGCCAGCAGCCAAATCCAGACTAGCGGGGCAAAAGAGACCCAGTACTTC
-	TRBD1	TRBJ1-5	TRBV10-3	CASRSRQGYGNQPQHF	TGTGCCAGCAGGAGCCGACAGGGGTACGGCAATCAGCCCCAGCATTTT
-	TRBD2	TRBJ2-7	TRBV2	CASSGRLAHESDEQYF	TGTGCCAGCAGTGGGCGACTAGCGCACGAATCGGACGAGCAGTACTTC